The 3 T cell receptor beta chains given below trace back to one sample, sequenced in a study of monozygotic twins with inflammatory bowel disease. TCRdb re-called the 5' RACE reads and gives one entry per CDR3 protein, without DNA. The data include about 300,000 distinct CDR3 sequences; the top ten clones carry more than 4.5%. Sequencing was performed on blood. The receptors stem from a human donor with ulcerative colitis or Crohn's disease, or a healthy co-twin of an affected twin (not recorded which).

This chain connects TRBV7-2 to TRBJ2-1; TCRdb gives TRBD1 as the D gene, but with no DNA this cannot be confirmed. Germline V gives CDR1 SGHTA, CDR2 FQGNSA. There are 14 residues in the CDR3. The CDR3 is CASSLEGVGREQFF.

This sequence joins TRBV6-5 and TRBJ2-7; TCRdb picks TRBD2, but there is no DNA to check that call. The germline V gene has CDR1 MNHEY and CDR2 SVGAGI. The CDR3 runs to 15 residues. This CDR3 reads CASSWSEDSSYEQYF.

The chain uses TRBV7-6 and TRBJ2-1; TCRdb reports TRBD1, a call that lacks DNA to check it against. This CDR3 is 16 amino acids long. Looked up from germline, CDR1 is SGHVS and CDR2 is FNYEAQ. CDR3 in amino acids: CASSPTGGRGYNEQFF.